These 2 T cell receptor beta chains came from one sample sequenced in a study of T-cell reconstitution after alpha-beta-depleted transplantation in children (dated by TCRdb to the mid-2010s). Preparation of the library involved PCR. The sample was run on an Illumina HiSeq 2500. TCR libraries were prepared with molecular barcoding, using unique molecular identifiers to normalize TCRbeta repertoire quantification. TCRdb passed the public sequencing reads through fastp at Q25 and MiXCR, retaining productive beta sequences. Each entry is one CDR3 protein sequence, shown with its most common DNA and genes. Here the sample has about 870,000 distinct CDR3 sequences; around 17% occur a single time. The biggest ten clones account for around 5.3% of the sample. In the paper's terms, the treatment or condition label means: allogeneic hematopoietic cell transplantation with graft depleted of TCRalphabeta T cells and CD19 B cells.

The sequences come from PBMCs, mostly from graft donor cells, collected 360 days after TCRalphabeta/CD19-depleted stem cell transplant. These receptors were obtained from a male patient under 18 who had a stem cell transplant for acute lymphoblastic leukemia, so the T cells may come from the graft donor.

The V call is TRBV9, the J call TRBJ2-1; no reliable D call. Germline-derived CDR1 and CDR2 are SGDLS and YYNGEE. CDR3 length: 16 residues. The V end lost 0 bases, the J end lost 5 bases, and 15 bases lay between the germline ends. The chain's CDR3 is CASSVAESAYHNEQFF. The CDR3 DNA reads TGTGCCAGCAGCGTAGCTGAGTCCGCCTACCACAATGAGCAGTTCTTC.

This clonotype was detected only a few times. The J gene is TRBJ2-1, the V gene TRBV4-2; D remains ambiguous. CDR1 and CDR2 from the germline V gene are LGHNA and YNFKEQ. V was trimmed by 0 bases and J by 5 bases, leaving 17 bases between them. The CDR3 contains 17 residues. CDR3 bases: TGTGCCAGCAGCCAAGATTTTGACCACCTAACGGACAATGAGCAGTTCTTC. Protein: CASSQDFDHLTDNEQFF.